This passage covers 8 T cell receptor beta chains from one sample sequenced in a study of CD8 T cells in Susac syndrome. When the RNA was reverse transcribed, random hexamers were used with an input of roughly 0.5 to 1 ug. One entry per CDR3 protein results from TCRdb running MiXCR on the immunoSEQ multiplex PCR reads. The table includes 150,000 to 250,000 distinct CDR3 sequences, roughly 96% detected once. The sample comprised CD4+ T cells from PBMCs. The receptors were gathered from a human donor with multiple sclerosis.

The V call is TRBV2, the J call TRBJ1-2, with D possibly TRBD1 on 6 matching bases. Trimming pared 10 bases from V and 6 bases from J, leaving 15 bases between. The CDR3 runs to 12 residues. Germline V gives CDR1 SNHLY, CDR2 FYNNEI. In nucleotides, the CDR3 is TGTGCCACCCAGGGGACACGAAATGGCTACACCTTC. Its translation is CATQGTRNGYTF.

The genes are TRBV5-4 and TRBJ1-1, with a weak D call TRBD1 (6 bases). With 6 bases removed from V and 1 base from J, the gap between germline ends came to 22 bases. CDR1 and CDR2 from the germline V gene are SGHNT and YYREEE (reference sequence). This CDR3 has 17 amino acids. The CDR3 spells CASTRPGGASRNTEAFF. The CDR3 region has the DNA TGTGCCAGCACCCGACCGGGGGGGGCGAGTAGGAACACTGAAGCTTTCTTT.

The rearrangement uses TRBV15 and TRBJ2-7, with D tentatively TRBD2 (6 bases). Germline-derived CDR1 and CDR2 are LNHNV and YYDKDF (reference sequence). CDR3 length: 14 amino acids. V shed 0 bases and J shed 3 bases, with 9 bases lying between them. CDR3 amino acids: CATSRERGSYEQYF. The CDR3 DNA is TGTGCCACCAGCAGAGAGCGGGGTAGCTACGAGCAGTACTTC.

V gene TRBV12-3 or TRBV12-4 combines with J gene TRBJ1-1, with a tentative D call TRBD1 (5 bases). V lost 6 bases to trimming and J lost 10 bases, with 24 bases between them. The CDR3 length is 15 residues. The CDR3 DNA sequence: TGTGCCAGCAGCCGCAGGGAATGGGCGAGGGTCGGAGCTTTCTTT. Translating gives CASSRREWARVGAFF.

The CDR3 loop reads CASSAIDRTGDEQFF. The CDR3 nucleotides read TGTGCCAGCAGCGCCATTGACCGGACCGGAGATGAGCAGTTCTTC. The J gene is TRBJ2-1, the V gene TRBV7-8; D call uncertain. CDR3 size: 15 residues. The V end was cut by 5 bases, the J end by 8 bases, with 19 bases between. Germline V CDR1 and CDR2: SGHVS, FQNEAQ.

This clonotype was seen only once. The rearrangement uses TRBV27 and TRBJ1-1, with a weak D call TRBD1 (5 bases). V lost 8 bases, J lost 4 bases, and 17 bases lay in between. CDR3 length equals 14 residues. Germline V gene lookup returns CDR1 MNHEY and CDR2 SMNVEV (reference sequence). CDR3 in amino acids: CASRDLPRPTEAFF. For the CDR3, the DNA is TGTGCCAGCCGGGACCTCCCCCGGCCCACTGAAGCTTTCTTT.

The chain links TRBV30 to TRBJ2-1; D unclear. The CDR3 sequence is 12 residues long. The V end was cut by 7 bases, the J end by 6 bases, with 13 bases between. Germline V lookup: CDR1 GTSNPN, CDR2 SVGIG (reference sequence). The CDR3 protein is CASIRVGNEQFF. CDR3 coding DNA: TGTGCCTCTATACGGGTAGGCAATGAGCAGTTCTTC.

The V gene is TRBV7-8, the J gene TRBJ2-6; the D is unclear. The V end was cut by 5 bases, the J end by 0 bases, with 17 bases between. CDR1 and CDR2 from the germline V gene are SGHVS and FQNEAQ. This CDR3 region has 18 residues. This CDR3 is CASSPRSPLLSGANVLTF. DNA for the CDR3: TGTGCCAGCAGCCCGCGTAGTCCTTTACTCTCTGGGGCCAACGTCCTGACTTTC.